One and the same sample provided the 14 T cell receptor beta chains below, sequenced in a study of post-analysis software for immune sequencing data. Points from the study as a whole: Roughly 5 TRBV segments (TRBV5-6, TRBV5-1 and TRBV20-1 among them) occurred more frequently in patients than in controls.

Unique molecular identifiers had been added to the TCR beta cDNA libraries. TCRdb fed the PCR reads into MiXCR, producing one record per CDR3 protein. The sample includes under 650,000 distinct CDR3 sequences, roughly 45% of them seen just once. Their antigens remain unidentified. The material sequenced was blood. These receptors were collected from a girl under 18 with multiple sclerosis.

The J gene is TRBJ2-1, the V gene TRBV27; 8 bases are a match to TRBD2. Germline V lookup: CDR1 MNHEY, CDR2 SMNVEV (reference sequence). Losses at the gene ends were 2 bases for V and 8 bases for J; bases not matched to a gene: 8. The CDR3 extends over 15 amino acids. CDR3 loop: CASSLGSGGGHEQFF. CDR3 nucleotide sequence: TGTGCCAGCAGTTTAGGCAGCGGGGGCGGCCATGAGCAGTTCTTC.

V and J are TRBV5-1 and TRBJ2-3; the match to TRBD2 covers 9 bases. This CDR3 is built from 18 residues. The V gene's germline CDR1 is SGHRS and CDR2 YFSETQ. V dropped 2 bases and J dropped 0; count of bases not matched to a gene: 10. CDR3: CASSLRAGGPLSTDTQYF. The CDR3 DNA is TGCGCCAGCAGCTTAAGAGCGGGGGGCCCCCTAAGCACAGATACGCAGTATTTT.

This clonotype showed up many times. CDR3 sequence (DNA): TGTGCCAGCAGCTATGGACTAGCGAACAATGAGCAGTTCTTC. Its translation: CASSYGLANNEQFF. J is TRBJ2-1 and V is TRBV11-2, with 9 bases that match TRBD2. The V segment lost 4 bases and the J segment 5 bases; nucleotides outside the gene matches: 3. Germline CDR1 is SGHAT and CDR2 is FQNNGV. The CDR3 runs to 14 residues. Variable domain in full (rest from reference TRBV11-2 and TRBJ2-1): EAGVAQSPRYKIIEKRQSVAFWCNPISGHATLYWYQQILGQGPKLLIQFQNNGVVDDSQLPKDRFSAERLKGVDSTLKIQPAKLEDSAVYLCASSYGLANNEQFFGPGTRLTVL.

This clonotype was counted once. V and J are TRBV12-3 or TRBV12-4 and TRBJ2-2, with TRBD1 identical over 9 bases. The CDR3 length is 15 residues. Trimming took 6 bases from V and 0 from J; bases not matched to a gene: 2. DNA for the CDR3: TGTGCCAGCAGGACAGGGGGTACGAACACCGGGGAGCTGTTTTTT. Protein product: CASRTGGTNTGELFF.

To note about this clonotype: Because the CDR3 is missing its conserved closing phenylalanine or tryptophan, this is likely a read error. This chain connects TRBV5-6 to TRBJ2-3, with 7 bases lining up with TRBD2. In germline, CDR1 is SGHDT, CDR2 YYEEEE. V lost 5 bases, J lost 0 bases, and 3 bases stayed unmatched. The CDR3 consists of 14 residues. CDR3 DNA: TGTGCCAGCAGTACCGGGGGGAGCACAGATACGCAGTATTTG. Its protein product is CASSTGGSTDTQYL.

The table lists this clonotype with many counts. J is TRBJ1-2 and V is TRBV9, with no clear D. V lost 0 bases and J lost 0, with 3 bases in between. The CDR3 runs to 13 residues. Germline V gives CDR1 SGDLS, CDR2 YYNGEE. The CDR3 protein is CASSVDTNYGYTF. The CDR3 DNA sequence: TGTGCCAGCAGCGTAGACACTAACTATGGCTACACCTTC.

In its sample, this clonotype was seen a few times. The genes are TRBV7-9 and TRBJ2-7, with TRBD1 matching over 9 bases. V dropped 4 bases and J dropped 6; count of bases not matched to a gene: 10. Per the germline V gene, CDR1 is SEHNR and CDR2 is FQNEAQ (reference sequence). The CDR3 loop spans 15 amino acids. The CDR3 bases are TGTGCCAGCAGCTCCGCCCGGGACAGGGCCCTCGAGCAGTACTTC. Encoded protein: CASSSARDRALEQYF.

This clonotype was seen more than once but under ten times. The V call is TRBV5-1, the J call TRBJ1-1; 7 nucleotides agree with TRBD1. Germline assignment: CDR1 SGHRS and CDR2 YFSETQ. The CDR3 consists of 16 residues. The V and J ends lost 4 bases and 2 bases, in that order; junction bases with no gene match: 11. The DNA for the CDR3 is TGCGCCAGCAGCACTAGACCGGGACAGAGTAACACTGAAGCTTTCTTT. It codes for CASSTRPGQSNTEAFF.

As concerns this clonotype: An end of the junction differs from the germline gene, which may be a read error. The V gene is TRBV7-9, the J gene TRBJ2-1; 8 nucleotides agree with TRBD2. CDR1 and CDR2 (germline): SEHNR, FQNEAQ (reference sequence). The CDR3 sequence is 16 residues long. CDR3 region: CASGPMSGSSYNERFF. CDR3 sequence (DNA): TGTGCCAGCGGCCCGATGAGCGGGAGCTCCTACAATGAGCGGTTCTTC.

The genes are TRBV12-3 or TRBV12-4 and TRBJ2-1, with 9 bases identical to TRBD2. J gave up 7 bases and V 5 bases, and 6 bases lay outside the gene matches. This CDR3 comprises 14 residues. Written as DNA, the CDR3 is TGTGCCAGCAGTGGGGCGGGAGGGCCAAATGAGCAGTTCTTC. This translates into CASSGAGGPNEQFF.

Here the CDR3 DNA reads TGTGCCTCGACCCAAGCTGCGGCCTCCTACAATGAGCAGTTCTTC. Residues: CASTQAAASYNEQFF. The V gene is TRBV10-3, the J gene TRBJ2-1; D is unresolved. CDR1 is ENHRY and CDR2 is SYGVKD in the germline V gene. Trimming took off 11 bases at V and 0 bases at J, with 17 bases between the two ends. This CDR3 is 15 amino acids long.

The chain joins TRBV15 to TRBJ1-1, with 8 nucleotides matching TRBD1. The J segment lost 5 bases and the V segment lost 7 bases, leaving 3 bases of the junction unmatched. Germline V gene lookup returns CDR1 LNHNV and CDR2 YYDKDF (reference sequence). The CDR3 spans 12 residues. This CDR3 is CATTQGATEAFF. Written as DNA, the CDR3 is TGTGCCACCACCCAGGGGGCGACTGAAGCTTTCTTT.

V gene TRBV12-3 or TRBV12-4 combines with J gene TRBJ2-5; D is possibly TRBD1 (6 bases). V was shortened by 6 bases and J by 5 bases, with 16 bases between the two germline ends. This CDR3 contains 14 residues. CDR3 sequence: CASRRTGKSETQYF. In nucleotides, the CDR3 is TGTGCCAGCAGGCGTACAGGGAAATCGGAGACCCAGTACTTC.

V gene TRBV20-1 combines with J gene TRBJ1-2; the D is unclear. V lost 3 bases and J lost 4, with 15 bases in between. CDR1 is DFQATT and CDR2 is SNEGSKA in the germline V gene (reference sequence). The CDR3 totals 14 residues. As DNA, the CDR3 is TGCAGTGCTAGGACCATGCAGGAGGGCTATGGCTACACCTTC. Residues: CSARTMQEGYGYTF.